Each of the 23 T cell receptor beta chains below was sequenced from the same sample in a study of tumor-infiltrating lymphocytes in glioblastoma multiforme. TCRB libraries came from RNA via three nested multiplex PCR rounds. TCRdb re-analysed the multiplex PCR reads in MiXCR, keeping a single row per CDR3 protein. The table shows approximately 30,000 distinct CDR3 sequences, with approximately 60% occurring only once. Material for sequencing was brain tumor tissue. The receptors derive from a male donor with glioblastoma.

In regard to this clonotype: The junction and the germline gene differ at one end; a read error may be behind it. The V and J genes are TRBV14 and TRBJ2-7; D is ambiguous. Per the germline V gene, CDR1 is SGHDN and CDR2 is FVKESK. The CDR3 covers 13 residues. The DNA for the CDR3 is TGTACCAGGTCCGGCGACCGTCTCTTCGAGCAGTACTTC. Residues: CTRSGDRLFEQYF.

Many counts were recorded for this clonotype. The J gene is TRBJ2-3, the V gene TRBV6-5; 9 bases are shared with TRBD2. The germline V gene has CDR1 MNHEY and CDR2 SVGAGI. V shed 7 bases, J shed 8 bases, and the junction held 7 bases outside the gene matches. The CDR3 is 13 amino acids. The CDR3 sequence: CASTLAGASTQYF. The CDR3 region has the DNA TGTGCCAGCACCTTAGCGGGAGCAAGTACGCAGTATTTT.

By its share, this clonotype is medium-sized. The chain employs TRBV11-2 and TRBJ2-2; D gene ambiguous. Germline CDR1 is SGHAT and CDR2 is FQNNGV. The CDR3 covers 16 residues. V was pared by 0 bases and J by 3 bases, with 11 bases between. The CDR3: CASSLDPGIYTGELFF. The CDR3 DNA reads as TGTGCCAGCAGCTTAGATCCTGGAATATACACCGGGGAGCTGTTTTTT. Together with reference TRBV11-2 and TRBJ2-2, the CDR3 gives the full variable domain: EAGVAQSPRYKIIEKRQSVAFWCNPISGHATLYWYQQILGQGPKLLIQFQNNGVVDDSQLPKDRFSAERLKGVDSTLKIQPAKLEDSAVYLCASSLDPGIYTGELFFGEGSRLTVL.

The V gene is TRBV6-5, the J gene TRBJ2-3, with D uncertain. Trimming left V 11 bases short and J 0 bases short, with 15 bases between. The CDR3 consists of 14 residues. Germline CDR1 MNHEY, CDR2 SVGAGI. The CDR3 nucleotides are TGTGCCTCCAAACGGACCTCTAGCACAGATACGCAGTATTTT. Translating it yields CASKRTSSTDTQYF.

This clonotype was seen only a few times. The chain uses TRBV20-1 and TRBJ2-5, with D tentatively TRBD1 (6 bases). This CDR3 has 14 residues. The germline V gene encodes CDR1 DFQATT and CDR2 SNEGSKA (reference sequence). Trimming took off 2 bases at V and 5 bases at J, with 15 bases between the two ends. The CDR3 here is CSARSGADLETQYF. CDR3 coding DNA: TGCAGTGCTAGATCAGGGGCTGATTTGGAGACCCAGTACTTC.

In this sample, this clonotype turned up a few times. One end of the junction is discordant with germline, which a read error may explain. The rearrangement links TRBV4-1 to TRBJ2-1; 8 nucleotides align to TRBD1. CDR3 length: 14 residues. CDR1 is MGHRA and CDR2 is YSYEKL in the germline V gene. The CDR3 sequence is CASSCRGPYNEEFF. CDR3 bases: TGCGCCAGCAGCTGCAGGGGGCCCTACAATGAGGAGTTCTTC.

V gene TRBV11-2 combines with J gene TRBJ2-1; D may be TRBD2 (6 bases). This CDR3 comprises 16 residues. Looked up from germline, CDR1 is SGHAT and CDR2 is FQNNGV. V lost 1 base and J lost 0, with 10 bases in between. The CDR3 loop is CASSLAAGGSYNEQFF. CDR3 sequence (DNA): TGTGCCAGCAGCTTAGCTGCCGGGGGCTCCTACAATGAGCAGTTCTTC.

This clonotype showed up just once. A read error may account for a junction end that differs from germline. The CDR3 DNA reads as TGCAGTGCTGGAGATCATGGACAGCCCCAAGATACCCAGTACTTC. This sequence encodes CSAGDHGQPQDTQYF. The rearrangement joins TRBV20-1 to TRBJ2-5; tentatively, D is TRBD1 (6 bases). The CDR3 has 15 amino acids. CDR1 is DFQATT and CDR2 is SNEGSKA in the germline V gene (reference sequence).

Concerning this clonotype: This CDR3 is missing its conserved last phenylalanine or tryptophan, likely due to a read error. Because the CDR3's place on the DNA is in doubt, the DNA is left out and the CDR3 is given as listed by TCRdb. The V and J genes are TRBV6-4 and TRBJ2-1; the D call of TRBD1 is as the table states it, not checked on the DNA. Germline V gives CDR1 MRHNA, CDR2 SNTAGT. Inclusive of both ends, the CDR3 amounts to 13 amino acids. CDR3: CASSDVPRDEQFL.

This clonotype showed up just a few times. One end of the junction fails to match germline, which may point to a read error. The rearrangement uses TRBV4-2 and TRBJ2-1; D is unclear. This CDR3 is 12 amino acids long. Germline loops: CDR1 LGHNA, CDR2 YNFKEQ. CDR3 sequence (DNA): TGCGCCAGCAGCCCGGGCTACAATGAGCAGTTCTTC. It codes for CASSPGYNEQFF.

The chain combines TRBV20-1 with TRBJ2-1, with D possibly TRBD2 on 6 matching bases. V was cut by 4 bases and J by 6 bases, with 19 bases left in between. The CDR3 spans 15 residues. Germline V gene lookup returns CDR1 DFQATT and CDR2 SNEGSKA (reference sequence). The CDR3 DNA sequence: TGCAGTGCTACAAGACTAGAGGTGGGAGGCAATGAGCAGTTCTTC. Protein sequence: CSATRLEVGGNEQFF.

This clonotype has just one count. This chain joins TRBV10-1 and TRBJ2-7; D perhaps matches TRBD2 (6 bases). This CDR3 is built from 13 residues. CDR1 and CDR2 (germline): WNHNN, SYGVQD (reference sequence). V shed 6 bases and J shed 0 bases, with 9 bases lying between them. The CDR3 region is CASSPSVSYEQYF. CDR3 sequence (DNA): TGCGCCAGCAGCCCTAGCGTCTCCTACGAGCAGTACTTC.

In regard to this clonotype: A much larger clone differs by one base, so this may be a read error. Lacking the conserved final phenylalanine or tryptophan, this CDR3 likely reflects a read error. No DNA is shown, since the ends of the CDR3 on it are uncertain; the CDR3 is the one TCRdb lists. The chain carries TRBV14 and TRBJ2-7; the table names TRBD2, a call not compared with the DNA. The CDR3 sequence runs 14 residues, both termini included. Germline CDR1 SGHDN, CDR2 FVKESK. The CDR3 reads CASSQAGAPYEQCL.

Regarding this clonotype: A clone one base away is much larger, so this may be a read error. The chain employs TRBV30 and TRBJ1-4; D is uncertain. Germline values: CDR1 GTSNPN, CDR2 SVGIG (reference sequence). The length of the CDR3 is 14 residues. Trimming took 3 bases from V and 7 from J, leaving 15 bases between them. The CDR3 bases are TGTGCCTGGAGGTCCCCGTGCGGAAGTGAAAAACTGTTTTTT. It yields the protein CAWRSPCGSEKLFF.

This clonotype was counted at least ten times. The chain has TRBV12-3 or TRBV12-4 and TRBJ1-4, with D perhaps matching TRBD1 (5 bases). CDR3 length: 13 amino acids. V was trimmed by 3 bases and J by 8 bases, leaving 10 bases between them. The CDR3 is CASSFSEGEKLFF. As DNA, the CDR3 is TGTGCCAGCAGTTTCTCTGAGGGGGAAAAACTGTTTTTT.

In regard to this clonotype: With a much larger clone just one base away, this may be a read error. The chain carries TRBV20-1 and TRBJ2-1; a possible D gene is TRBD1 (6 bases). The germline CDR1 and CDR2 sequences are DFQATT and SNEGSKA (reference sequence). The CDR3 sequence is 15 residues long. V gave up 1 base and J gave up 11 bases, with 21 bases separating them. In DNA, the CDR3 is TGCAGTGCTAGAGCCCCGGACAGCTTAGTCCATAAGCAGTTCTTC. Translated: CSARAPDSLVHKQFF.

This clonotype has only a few counts. The chain carries TRBV11-3 and TRBJ2-1, with D tentatively TRBD1 (5 bases). V dropped 3 bases and J dropped 2 bases, with 11 bases sitting between them. Germline CDR1 reads SGHNT; CDR2 reads YENEEA. The CDR3 spans 15 residues. CDR3 coding DNA: TGTGCCAGCAGCTTTCCGGACATTACCTACAATGAGCAGTTCTTC. This translates into CASSFPDITYNEQFF.

This clonotype was observed many times. This chain joins TRBV28 and TRBJ2-5; D remains unclear. This CDR3 is built from 15 residues. The germline CDR1 and CDR2 sequences are MDHEN and SYDVKM. Trimming stripped 2 bases from V and 0 bases from J, with 10 bases between. The DNA for the CDR3 is TGTGCCAGCAGTTTAGGTCGCGCATACCAAGAGACCCAGTACTTC. Translated, it gives CASSLGRAYQETQYF.

This rearrangement joins TRBV12-3 or TRBV12-4 to TRBJ2-7; weak D call: TRBD1 (5 bases). CDR3 length equals 12 residues. Trimming took 10 bases from V and 5 from J, leaving 15 bases between them. CDR3 loop: CAIRSPTDEQYF. The CDR3 region has the DNA TGTGCCATCAGATCCCCGACAGACGAGCAGTACTTC.

At least ten counts were recorded for this clonotype. Because it lacks the conserved phenylalanine or tryptophan at the end, this CDR3 is likely a read error. The J gene is TRBJ1-4, the V gene TRBV12-3 or TRBV12-4; TRBD1 might be the D (6 bases). The CDR3 contains 13 residues. With 5 bases removed from V and 7 bases from J, the gap between germline ends came to 11 bases. The CDR3 DNA follows: TGTGCCAGCAGTGCAGGGGAGGCTGAAAAACTGTTTTGT. The encoded protein is CASSAGEAEKLFC.

V gene TRBV2 combines with J gene TRBJ1-1; TRBD1 might be the D (6 bases). The V and J ends lost 7 bases and 1 base respectively, with 13 bases between them. This CDR3 region has 14 residues. Per the germline V gene, CDR1 is SNHLY and CDR2 is FYNNEI. CDR3 protein: CASTLSRGNTEAFF. DNA for the CDR3: TGTGCCAGCACCCTAAGCAGGGGGAACACTGAAGCTTTCTTT.

The rearrangement links TRBV11-1 to TRBJ2-7; 9 nucleotides align to TRBD1. This CDR3 region has 12 residues. Germline lookup yields CDR1 SGHAT and CDR2 FQDESV (reference sequence). The CDR3 sequence is CISIGQGREQYF. The CDR3 nucleotides read TGTATCAGCATCGGACAGGGGCGCGAGCAGTACTTC.

About this clonotype: The junction departs from germline at one end; a sequencing error may be responsible. CDR3 in DNA: TGTGCCAGCAGTGCTTCCCGGGGGGCCACAGATATGCAGTACTTT. Amino acid sequence: CASSASRGATDMQYF. The chain employs TRBV6-4 and TRBJ2-3, with D maybe TRBD2 (7 bases). The germline gives CDR1 MRHNA, CDR2 SNTAGT. This CDR3 is built from 15 residues.